These 31 T cell receptor beta chains came from one sample sequenced in a study of CD8+CD57+ T cells in acquired aplastic anemia. Both TCR beta VDJ combination and CDR3 sequence profiling were carried out. Genomic DNA was the template for this profiling. TCRdb independently ran MiXCR on the reads; one entry per CDR3 protein. The sample has around 64,000 distinct CDR3 sequences, around 55% seen once. The material sequenced was sorted CD4+, CD8+, or CD8+CD57+ T cells (not recorded which) from PBMCs. These receptors were collected from a human donor in good health, serving as a control.

The chain has TRBV20-1 and TRBJ2-1; 13 positions match TRBD2. The CDR3 extends over 15 amino acids. Per the germline V gene, CDR1 is DFQATT and CDR2 is SNEGSKA (reference sequence). CDR3 DNA: TGCAGCAGCATGACTAGCGGGAGGCCGGGGAATGAGCAGTTCTTC. Protein product: CSSMTSGRPGNEQFF.

In its sample, this clonotype was seen many times. The V gene is TRBV20-1, the J gene TRBJ2-5; 8 bases match TRBD2. The CDR3 runs 12 residues. Germline loops: CDR1 DFQATT, CDR2 SNEGSKA (reference sequence). The chain's CDR3 is CSPGGEGKTQYF. Written as DNA, the CDR3 is TGCAGCCCCGGGGGGGAAGGGAAGACCCAGTACTTC.

The CDR3 is CSARDVRGRRQETQYF. CDR3 nucleotide sequence: TGCAGTGCTAGAGATGTACGGGGGAGACGCCAAGAGACCCAGTACTTC. The chain uses TRBV20-1 and TRBJ2-5, with TRBD2 as a possible D gene (6 bases). This CDR3 is 16 amino acids long. The V and J ends lost 0 bases and 1 base respectively, with 15 bases between them. CDR1 is DFQATT and CDR2 is SNEGSKA in the germline V gene (reference sequence).

This clonotype was seen many times. V gene TRBV30 combines with J gene TRBJ1-2; perhaps TRBD1 as D (5 bases). V was pared by 4 bases and J by 4 bases, with 10 bases between. The germline V gene encodes CDR1 GTSNPN and CDR2 SVGIG (reference sequence). The CDR3 runs to 12 residues. CDR3 amino acids: CAWTGRAYGYTF. The CDR3, as DNA: TGTGCCTGGACAGGGAGGGCCTATGGCTACACCTTC.

The chain uses TRBV20-1 and TRBJ2-5; 10 nucleotides agree with TRBD1. There are 15 residues in the CDR3. The germline V gene has CDR1 DFQATT and CDR2 SNEGSKA (reference sequence). The V segment lost 4 bases and the J segment 4 bases; nucleotides outside the gene matches: 9. The CDR3, as DNA: TGCAGTGCTACTGTGACAGGGGGCTTTGGAGAGACCCAGTACTTC. This gives the protein CSATVTGGFGETQYF.

This clonotype came up once. V and J are TRBV20-1 and TRBJ1-4, with 7 bases matching TRBD1. The V gene end was trimmed by 7 bases and the J gene end by 2 bases; junction bases not matched to a gene: 4. This CDR3 spans 13 amino acids. CDR1 and CDR2 (germline): DFQATT, SNEGSKA (reference sequence). DNA for the CDR3: TGCAGTGTTACAGGGGCCACTAATGAAAAACTGTTTTTT. This codes for CSVTGATNEKLFF.

The J gene is TRBJ1-3, the V gene TRBV25-1; weak D call: TRBD1 (5 bases). The germline gives CDR1 MGHDK, CDR2 SYGVNS. Trimming pared 4 bases from V and 1 base from J, leaving 11 bases between. This CDR3 spans 15 amino acids. Written as DNA, the CDR3 is TGTGCCAGCAGTGTTCCAGGGCGATCTGGAAACACCATATATTTT. Amino acid sequence: CASSVPGRSGNTIYF.

This clonotype appeared many times. The V gene is TRBV5-4, the J gene TRBJ2-5; TRBD1 might be the D (6 bases). Germline loops: CDR1 SGHNT, CDR2 YYREEE (reference sequence). The CDR3 spans 13 residues. Trimming removed 7 bases at V and 4 bases at J, with 14 bases between. The CDR3 region is CASASQGIETQYF. CDR3 DNA sequence: TGTGCCAGCGCAAGTCAGGGGATAGAGACCCAGTACTTC.

The chain is built from TRBV19 and TRBJ1-6, with D perhaps matching TRBD1 (5 bases). Germline lookup yields CDR1 LNHDA and CDR2 SQIVND (reference sequence). Trimming shortened V by 5 bases and J by 15 bases, and 17 bases separated the two germline ends. The length of the CDR3 is 13 residues. Written as DNA, the CDR3 is TGTGCCAGTAGTCCCTCGGGACTTAGGGACCTCCACTTT. Protein: CASSPSGLRDLHF.

This clonotype was seen once. The gene calls are TRBV20-1 and TRBJ1-1; D possibly corresponds to TRBD1 (5 bases). The CDR3 contains 15 residues. Germline-derived CDR1 and CDR2 are DFQATT and SNEGSKA (reference sequence). V gave up 3 bases and J gave up 0 bases, with 14 bases separating them. The CDR3 spells CSARGGLIMNTEAFF. The CDR3 DNA sequence: TGCAGTGCTAGGGGGGGACTGATTATGAACACTGAAGCTTTCTTT.

This chain joins TRBV29-1 and TRBJ1-2; perhaps TRBD1 as D (5 bases). Germline-derived CDR1 and CDR2 are SQVTM and ANQGSEA. The CDR3 consists of 12 residues. V was pared by 7 bases and J by 3 bases, with 12 bases between. CDR3 protein: CSAGTPHYGYTF. The DNA of the CDR3 is TGCAGCGCAGGGACTCCACACTATGGCTACACCTTC.

The rearrangement links TRBV9 to TRBJ2-7, with 8 nucleotides matching TRBD2. The V gene's germline CDR1 is SGDLS and CDR2 YYNGEE. J lost 6 bases, V lost 0 bases, and 11 bases had no gene match. This CDR3 spans 16 amino acids. Here the CDR3 reads CASSVGAGSGSGEQYF. The CDR3 coding sequence is TGTGCCAGCAGCGTAGGGGCCGGCAGCGGGAGCGGCGAGCAGTACTTC.

This clonotype qualifies as medium-sized. This chain connects TRBV7-6 to TRBJ2-7; D is uncertain. The CDR3 spans 13 residues. Per the germline V gene, CDR1 is SGHVS and CDR2 is FNYEAQ. V was pared by 2 bases and J by 4 bases, with 9 bases between. The chain's CDR3 is CASSLNRRYEQYF. The DNA for the CDR3 is TGTGCCAGCAGCTTAAACCGCCGGTACGAGCAGTACTTC. The whole variable domain, remainder taken from reference TRBV7-6 and TRBJ2-7, is GAGVSQSPRYKVTKRGQDVALRCDPISGHVSLYWYRQALGQGPEFLTYFNYEAQQDKSGLPNDRFSAERPEGSISTLTIQRTEQRDSAMYRCASSLNRRYEQYFGPGTRLTVT.

This clonotype occurred many times. The V and J genes are TRBV6-5 and TRBJ2-5; TRBD2 matches 7 bases. In germline, CDR1 is MNHEY, CDR2 SVGAGI. J gave up 5 bases and V 2 bases, and 8 bases lay outside the gene matches. The CDR3 covers 15 residues. The CDR3 region is CASSYEGGPGETQYF. The CDR3 DNA reads as TGTGCCAGCAGTTACGAGGGAGGGCCCGGTGAGACCCAGTACTTC.

The rearrangement uses TRBV10-3 and TRBJ2-7, with 8 positions matching TRBD2. V lost 5 bases to trimming and J lost 6 bases; unmatched junction nucleotides: 6. Germline V gene sequence: CDR1 ENHRY, CDR2 SYGVKD. The CDR3 is 13 amino acids. CDR3 sequence: CAISWSGGGEQYF. The CDR3, as DNA: TGTGCCATCAGTTGGAGCGGGGGTGGCGAGCAGTACTTC.

The rearrangement links TRBV5-1 to TRBJ2-7, with TRBD1 matching over 11 bases. This CDR3 has 15 amino acids. Germline values: CDR1 SGHRS, CDR2 YFSETQ. V shed 0 bases, J shed 6 bases, and the junction held 5 bases outside the gene matches. The CDR3 DNA follows: TGCGCCAGCAGCTTGGTGGACAGGGGGCGCTCCGAGCAGTACTTC. Its translation is CASSLVDRGRSEQYF. Supplemented by reference TRBV5-1 and TRBJ2-7, the full variable domain reads KAGVTQTPRYLIKTRGQQVTLSCSPISGHRSVSWYQQTPGQGLQFLFEYFSETQRNKGNFPGRFSGRQFSNSRSEMNVSTLELGDSALYLCASSLVDRGRSEQYFGPGTRLTVT.

Written as DNA, the CDR3 is TGTGCCAGCAGTTACGGTGAGACCCAGTACTTC. Its protein is CASSYGETQYF. This chain connects TRBV2 to TRBJ2-5; D unresolved. Germline V gives CDR1 SNHLY, CDR2 FYNNEI. The CDR3 extends over 11 amino acids. V was pared by 5 bases and J by 5 bases, with 6 bases between. Drawing the rest from reference TRBV2 and TRBJ2-5, the complete variable domain is EPEVTQTPSHQVTQMGQEVILRCVPISNHLYFYWYRQILGQKVEFLVSFYNNEISEKSEIFDDQFSVERPDGSNFTLKIRSTKLEDSAMYFCASSYGETQYFGPGTRLLVL.

Many counts were recorded for this clonotype. The chain combines TRBV11-1 with TRBJ2-7; 8 bases fit TRBD1. The CDR3 has 15 residues. V shed 3 bases and J 2 bases; nucleotides not matched to a gene: 6. Germline CDR1 is SGHAT and CDR2 is FQDESV (reference sequence). Here the CDR3 DNA reads TGTGCCAGCAGCTTCCCGGGACAGGCCACCTACGAGCAGTACTTC. Encoded protein: CASSFPGQATYEQYF.

The rearrangement links TRBV7-9 to TRBJ2-7; no reliable D call. V dropped 3 bases and J dropped 5 bases, with 8 bases sitting between them. CDR3 length equals 12 residues. Germline CDR1 is SEHNR and CDR2 is FQNEAQ (reference sequence). This CDR3 is CASSLGSNEQYF. CDR3 DNA sequence: TGTGCCAGCAGCTTGGGCAGTAACGAGCAGTACTTC.

Comments on this clonotype: The CDR3 does not close with the conserved phenylalanine or tryptophan, likely indicating a read error. The chain links TRBV11-1 to TRBJ2-3, with 7 bases identical to TRBD2. CDR1 and CDR2 (germline): SGHAT, FQDESV (reference sequence). The CDR3 extends over 15 amino acids. The J segment lost 5 bases and the V segment lost 0 bases, leaving 5 bases of the junction unmatched. The CDR3 loop is CASSLAGGVLDTQYS. The CDR3 nucleotides are TGTGCCAGCAGCTTAGCTGGGGGGGTCCTAGATACGCAGTATTCT.

This chain connects TRBV29-1 to TRBJ2-5, with 7 positions matching TRBD2. The CDR3 extends over 14 amino acids. The trim removed 8 bases at V and 4 bases at J, leaving 13 bases unmatched. The germline gives CDR1 SQVTM, CDR2 ANQGSEA. Here the CDR3 DNA reads TGCAGCTTGTTTGGGGGAGGGACGGTAGAGACCCAGTACTTC. Amino acid sequence: CSLFGGGTVETQYF.

This clonotype ranks as medium-sized. The chain uses TRBV10-3 and TRBJ2-7; maybe TRBD2 (6 bases). Between the trimmed V and J ends, which lost 2 bases and 5 bases, there was a span of 10 bases. CDR1 and CDR2 (germline): ENHRY, SYGVKD. The CDR3 has 13 residues. The CDR3 loop is CAISERWGDEQYF. The CDR3 DNA follows: TGTGCCATCAGTGAGAGGTGGGGGGACGAGCAGTACTTC.

The chain recombines TRBV7-9 with TRBJ2-7; D perhaps matches TRBD2 (5 bases). Trimming removed 5 bases at V and 7 bases at J, with 15 bases between. The CDR3 runs to 13 residues. CDR1 is SEHNR, CDR2 FQNEAQ, per germline (reference sequence). Written as DNA, the CDR3 is TGTGCCAGCAGCCCGAGGACCCCGGGGGAGCAGTACTTC. This encodes CASSPRTPGEQYF. Filled out from reference TRBV7-9 and TRBJ2-7, the complete variable domain reads DTGVSQNPRHKITKRGQNVTFRCDPISEHNRLYWYRQTLGQGPEFLTYFQNEAQLEKSRLLSDRFSAERPKGSFSTLEIQRTEQGDSAMYLCASSPRTPGEQYFGPGTRLTVT.

This clonotype was seen many times. The CDR3 DNA follows: TGTGCCAGCAGCTTATCACAAGTGAATGGCAATCAGCCCCAGCATTTT. This sequence encodes CASSLSQVNGNQPQHF. This sequence joins TRBV7-9 and TRBJ1-5, with D unresolved. Trimming took 2 bases from V and 2 from J, leaving 13 bases between them. The CDR3 runs to 16 residues. Germline loops: CDR1 SEHNR, CDR2 FQNEAQ (reference sequence).

This rearrangement joins TRBV25-1 to TRBJ2-3; weak D call: TRBD1 (5 bases). Trimming took 6 bases from V and 3 from J, leaving 22 bases between them. The CDR3 is 17 amino acids. Germline assignment: CDR1 MGHDK and CDR2 SYGVNS. The CDR3: CASSLATLTRGTDTQYF. The CDR3 nucleotides are TGTGCCAGCAGCTTGGCCACCCTGACAAGGGGAACAGATACGCAGTATTTT.

This sequence joins TRBV5-1 and TRBJ2-7; 7 bases agree with TRBD2. Germline CDR1 and CDR2: SGHRS and YFSETQ. There are 15 residues in the CDR3. The V segment lost 4 bases and the J segment 4 bases; nucleotides outside the gene matches: 11. CDR3 region: CASSRPGGGVYEQYF. The CDR3 DNA is TGCGCCAGCAGCCGTCCGGGAGGTGGGGTTTACGAGCAGTACTTC.

This chain connects TRBV2 to TRBJ1-2; 10 bases map to TRBD1. Germline CDR1 reads SNHLY; CDR2 reads FYNNEI. J was trimmed by 9 bases and V by 4 bases; bases with no gene match: 8. CDR3 length equals 14 residues. The CDR3, as DNA: TGTGCCAGCAGTGCTCGACAGGGGGCGGGAAGCTACACCTTC. Protein product: CASSARQGAGSYTF. The entire variable domain, with the rest obtained from reference TRBV2 and TRBJ1-2, is as follows: EPEVTQTPSHQVTQMGQEVILRCVPISNHLYFYWYRQILGQKVEFLVSFYNNEISEKSEIFDDQFSVERPDGSNFTLKIRSTKLEDSAMYFCASSARQGAGSYTFGSGTRLTVV.

This clonotype was observed at least ten times. This chain's CDR3 is CASSIPDRGGAFF. The DNA for the CDR3 is TGTGCCAGCAGCATCCCCGACAGGGGAGGAGCTTTCTTT. V is TRBV11-2 and J is TRBJ1-1; 8 bases map to TRBD1. CDR3 length: 13 residues. V was pared by 5 bases and J by 10 bases, with 9 bases of the junction left unmatched. Per the germline V gene, CDR1 is SGHAT and CDR2 is FQNNGV. The full variable domain, rest sourced from reference TRBV11-2 and TRBJ1-1, is EAGVAQSPRYKIIEKRQSVAFWCNPISGHATLYWYQQILGQGPKLLIQFQNNGVVDDSQLPKDRFSAERLKGVDSTLKIQPAKLEDSAVYLCASSIPDRGGAFFGQGTRLTVV.

V usage is TRBV29-1 and J usage is TRBJ2-7; D might be TRBD2 (6 bases). Trimming pared 4 bases from V and 1 base from J, leaving 8 bases between. This CDR3 comprises 12 residues. Germline V lookup: CDR1 SQVTM, CDR2 ANQGSEA. DNA for the CDR3: TGCAGCGTTGGGGCGGGATCCTACGAGCAGTACTTC. Amino acid sequence: CSVGAGSYEQYF.

This clonotype was seen many times. V usage is TRBV11-2 and J usage is TRBJ2-3; weak D call: TRBD1 (6 bases). Germline assignment: CDR1 SGHAT and CDR2 FQNNGV. The CDR3 extends over 14 amino acids. V dropped 5 bases and J dropped 2 bases, with 11 bases sitting between them. CDR3 nucleotides: TGTGCCAGCAGCCAAGGGGGTACCACAGATACGCAGTATTTT. Its protein is CASSQGGTTDTQYF.

The CDR3, as DNA: TGTGCCAGCAGCGTAGCCGGGACACCCACCGGGGAGCTGTTTTTT. Translation: CASSVAGTPTGELFF. This rearrangement joins TRBV9 to TRBJ2-2, with D tentatively TRBD1 (6 bases). Germline-derived CDR1 and CDR2 are SGDLS and YYNGEE. V was trimmed by 0 bases and J by 4 bases, leaving 10 bases between them. This CDR3 spans 15 amino acids.